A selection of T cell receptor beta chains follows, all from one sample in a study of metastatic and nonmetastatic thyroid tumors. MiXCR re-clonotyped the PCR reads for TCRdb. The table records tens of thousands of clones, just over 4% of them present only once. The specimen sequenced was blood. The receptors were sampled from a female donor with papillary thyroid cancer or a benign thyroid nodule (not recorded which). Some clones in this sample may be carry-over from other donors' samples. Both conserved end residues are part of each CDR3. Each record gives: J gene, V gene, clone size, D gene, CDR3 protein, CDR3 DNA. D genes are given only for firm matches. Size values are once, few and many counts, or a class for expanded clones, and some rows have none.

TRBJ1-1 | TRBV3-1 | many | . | CASSHNRENTEAFF | TGTGCCAGCAGCCACAACAGGGAGAACACTGAAGCTTTCTTT
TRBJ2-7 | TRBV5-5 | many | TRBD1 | CASSIGGVGTGIYEQYF | TGTGCCAGCAGCATTGGAGGAGTGGGGACAGGAATTTACGAGCAGTACTTC
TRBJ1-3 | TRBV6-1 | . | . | CASSERWGSGNTIYF | TGTGCCAGCAGTGAACGATGGGGGAGTGGAAACACCATATATTTT
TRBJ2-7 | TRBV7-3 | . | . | CARGAGAYEQYF | TGTGCCAGGGGGGCGGGAGCCTACGAGCAGTACTTC
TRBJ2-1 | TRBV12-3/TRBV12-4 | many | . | CASSPRGARAYNEQFF | TGTGCCAGCAGTCCCCGGGGTGCGCGGGCCTACAATGAGCAGTTCTTC
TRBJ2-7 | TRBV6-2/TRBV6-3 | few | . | CASSYEGGLYEQYF | TGTGCTAGCAGTTACGAGGGGGGCCTCTACGAGCAGTACTTC
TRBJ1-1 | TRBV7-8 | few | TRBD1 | CASSETDRGNTEAFF | TGTGCCAGCAGCGAGACGGACAGGGGGAACACTGAAGCTTTCTTT
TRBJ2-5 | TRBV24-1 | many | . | CATSAVGETQYF | TGTGCCACCAGTGCGGTAGGGGAGACCCAGTACTTC
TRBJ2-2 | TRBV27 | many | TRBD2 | CASSLPSGVAGGNTGELFF | TGTGCCAGCAGTTTACCGTCCGGGGTAGCGGGAGGGAACACCGGGGAGCTGTTTTTT
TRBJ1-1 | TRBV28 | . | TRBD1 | CASSVHRGGGTESFF | TGTGCCAGCAGTGTCCATAGGGGAGGGGGCACTGAATCTTTCTTT
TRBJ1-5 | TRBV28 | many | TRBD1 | CASLDRGGHQPQHF | TGTGCCAGCCTCGACAGGGGCGGGCATCAGCCCCAGCATTTT
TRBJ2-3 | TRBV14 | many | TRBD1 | CASSQDATGFGTDTQYF | TGTGCCAGCAGCCAAGATGCGACAGGGTTTGGCACAGATACGCAGTATTTT
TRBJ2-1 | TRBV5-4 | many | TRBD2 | CASMLPGTSGFNEQFF | TGTGCCAGCATGCTACCGGGGACTAGCGGTTTCAATGAGCAGTTCTTC
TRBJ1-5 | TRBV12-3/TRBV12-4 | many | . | CASSTGRGGIQPQHF | TGTGCCAGCAGTACCGGACGGGGGGGTATTCAGCCCCAGCATTTT
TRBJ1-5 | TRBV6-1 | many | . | CASTAGTPANQPQHF | TGTGCCAGCACCGCCGGGACACCAGCTAATCAGCCCCAGCATTTT
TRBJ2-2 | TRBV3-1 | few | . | CASRHREPDSNSGELFF | TGTGCCAGCAGACATCGCGAGCCCGACAGCAACTCCGGGGAGCTGTTTTTT
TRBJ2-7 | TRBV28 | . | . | CASIGRSTVDEQYF | TGTGCCAGCATAGGCCGTTCTACGGTCGACGAGCAGTACTTC
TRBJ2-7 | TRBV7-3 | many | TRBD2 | CASSPRAGVHEQYF | TGTGCCAGCAGCCCGAGGGCGGGAGTTCACGAGCAGTACTTC
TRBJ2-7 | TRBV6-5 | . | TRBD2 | CASISSGSDDEQYF | TGTGCCAGCATTTCAAGCGGGAGTGACGACGAGCAGTACTTC
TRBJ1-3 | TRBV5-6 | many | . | CASSLADSVTGNTIYF | TGTGCCAGCAGCTTAGCCGACAGTGTAACTGGAAACACCATATATTTT
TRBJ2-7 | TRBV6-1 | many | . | CASTTGPAGYEQYF | TGTGCCAGCACTACAGGGCCGGCGGGCTACGAGCAGTACTTC
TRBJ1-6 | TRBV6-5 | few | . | CASSYPSSSYNSPLHF | TGTGCCAGCAGTTACCCTTCTAGCTCCTATAATTCACCCCTCCACTTT
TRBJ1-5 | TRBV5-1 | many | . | CASSFGDVGSSTDTQHF | TGCGCCAGCAGCTTCGGGGACGTAGGGTCAAGCACAGATACGCAGCATTTT
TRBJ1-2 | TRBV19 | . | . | CASSKQDRPNYGYTF | TGTGCCAGTAGTAAACAGGACAGACCAAACTATGGCTACACCTTC
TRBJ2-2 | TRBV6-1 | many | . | CAGSEAHGGGAGELFF | TGTGCCGGCAGTGAAGCGCACGGGGGCGGGGCCGGGGAGCTGTTTTTT
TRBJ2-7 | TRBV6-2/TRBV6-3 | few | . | CASREHEQYF | TGTGCCAGCAGGGAACACGAGCAGTACTTC
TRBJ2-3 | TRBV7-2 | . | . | CASSPDGGSDTQYF | TGTGCCAGCAGCCCCGACGGGGGTTCAGATACGCAGTATTTT
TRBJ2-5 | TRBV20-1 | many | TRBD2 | CSASGGAAGGPHSQYF | TGCAGTGCTAGCGGGGGGGCAGCGGGAGGACCCCATTCCCAGTACTTC
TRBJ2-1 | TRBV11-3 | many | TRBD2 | CASSFWRETEQFF | TGTGCCAGCAGCTTCTGGCGGGAGACTGAGCAGTTCTTC
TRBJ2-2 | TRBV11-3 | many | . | CASNAGSGTGELFF | TGTGCCAGCAATGCGGGCTCAGGCACCGGGGAGCTGTTTTTT
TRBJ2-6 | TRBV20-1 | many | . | CSGASGANVLTF | TGCAGTGGGGCCTCTGGGGCCAACGTCCTGACTTTC
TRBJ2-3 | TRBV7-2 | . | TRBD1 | CASTQKGATDTQYF | TGTGCCAGCACCCAGAAGGGGGCTACAGATACGCAGTATTTT
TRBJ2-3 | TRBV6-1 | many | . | CASSGDNTDTQYF | TGTGCCAGCTCGGGGGACAACACAGATACGCAGTATTTT
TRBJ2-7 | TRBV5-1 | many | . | CASSSQGYEQYF | TGCGCCAGCAGCTCACAGGGTTACGAGCAGTACTTC
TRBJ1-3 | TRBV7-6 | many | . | CASSLRGAGNTIYF | TGTGCCAGCAGCTTAAGGGGGGCTGGAAACACCATATATTTT
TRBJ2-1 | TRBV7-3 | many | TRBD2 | CASSPRGSGGYNEQFF | TGTGCCAGCAGCCCACGGGGTAGCGGGGGCTACAATGAGCAGTTCTTC
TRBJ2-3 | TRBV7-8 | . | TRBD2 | CASSLWARLAGGRDTQYF | TGTGCCAGCAGCTTGTGGGCCCGACTAGCGGGAGGTAGGGATACGCAGTATTTT
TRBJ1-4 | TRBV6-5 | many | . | CASSYSPERKKLFF | TGTGCCAGCAGTTACTCCCCGGAGCGGAAAAAACTGTTTTTT
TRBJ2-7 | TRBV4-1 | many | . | CASSQDTLVGYEQYF | TGCGCCAGCAGCCAGGACACGCTAGTTGGCTACGAGCAGTACTTC
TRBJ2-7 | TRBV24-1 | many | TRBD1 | CATSGGPGTVYEQYF | TGTGCCACCAGTGGGGGACCCGGGACAGTCTACGAGCAGTACTTC
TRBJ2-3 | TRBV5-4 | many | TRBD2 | CASSPSGSRDTQYF | TGTGCCAGCAGCCCAAGCGGGAGCAGGGATACGCAGTATTTT
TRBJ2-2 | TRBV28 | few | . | CASIPTATTGQLFF | TGTGCCAGCATTCCCACAGCAACTACCGGGCAGCTGTTTTTT
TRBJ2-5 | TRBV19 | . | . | CASSIRSAEETQYF | TGTGCCAGTAGTATCCGGTCTGCCGAAGAGACCCAGTACTTC
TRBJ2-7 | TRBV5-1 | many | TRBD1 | CASSGGQEVYEQYF | TGCGCCAGCAGCGGGGGACAGGAGGTCTACGAGCAGTACTTC
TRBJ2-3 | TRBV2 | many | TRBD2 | CASMDSGYTDTQYF | TGTGCCAGCATGGATAGCGGGTACACAGATACGCAGTATTTT
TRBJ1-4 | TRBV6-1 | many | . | CASSKGWEKLFF | TGTGCCAGCAGCAAAGGGTGGGAAAAACTGTTTTTT
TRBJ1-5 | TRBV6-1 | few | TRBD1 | CASRDPKQGSNQPQHF | TGTGCCAGCAGAGACCCCAAACAGGGGAGCAATCAGCCCCAGCATTTT
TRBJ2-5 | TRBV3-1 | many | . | CASSQDKRHLGGETQYF | TGTGCCAGCAGCCAAGATAAGAGGCACCTAGGGGGAGAGACCCAGTACTTC
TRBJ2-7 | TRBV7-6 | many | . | CASSLLGGYEQYF | TGTGCCAGCAGCTTATTGGGGGGCTACGAGCAGTACTTC
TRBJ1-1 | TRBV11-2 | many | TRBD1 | CASSLSRHRGNTEAFF | TGTGCCAGCAGCTTATCCCGCCACAGGGGAAACACTGAAGCTTTCTTT
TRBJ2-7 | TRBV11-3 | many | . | CASQGLYEQYF | TGTGCCAGCCAAGGCCTCTACGAGCAGTACTTC
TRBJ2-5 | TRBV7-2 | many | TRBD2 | CASSPGLAGLEGQETQYF | TGTGCCAGCAGCCCGGGACTAGCGGGACTCGAGGGCCAAGAGACCCAGTACTTC
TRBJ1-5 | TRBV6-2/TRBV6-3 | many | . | CASSLDANQPQHF | TGTGCCAGCAGTTTGGACGCCAATCAGCCCCAGCATTTT
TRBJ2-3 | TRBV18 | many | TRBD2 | CASSPVAGPPTDTQYF | TGTGCCAGCTCACCAGTAGCGGGTCCTCCCACAGATACGCAGTATTTT